This TCR beta chain was obtained from a study of cytomegalovirus exposure and HLA in healthy donors. Produced via immunoSEQ multiplex PCR; TCRdb's table is partial and in-frame only. The sample carries roughly 48,000 clones, about 93% recorded once. The germline V gene has CDR1 SGHRS and CDR2 YFSETQ. CDR3 size: 15 residues. The V segment lost 0 bases and the J segment 6 bases; nucleotides outside the gene matches: 5. This sequence joins TRBV5-1 and TRBJ2-7, with 11 bases that match TRBD2. The sequenced sample was PBMCs. The receptor was isolated from a woman aged 18-29 years in good health and CMV-seropositive. CDR3 residues: CASSLGSGRAAEQYF. For the CDR3, the DNA is TGCGCCAGCAGCTTGGGTAGCGGGAGGGCCGCCGAGCAGTACTTC.